These 10 T cell receptor beta chains came from one sample sequenced in a study of blood T cell repertoires in COVID-19. The method was immunoSEQ multiplex PCR; TCRdb's version includes in-frame clones alone and lacks a portion of them. The sample records 100,000 or so clones, roughly 87% being singletons. The sequenced sample consisted of peripheral blood. The receptors were sampled from a man between 45 and 60 years old with active COVID-19.

This rearrangement joins TRBV15 to TRBJ1-6, with D possibly TRBD1 on 6 matching bases. This CDR3 contains 15 residues. V lost 1 base, J lost 10 bases, and 14 bases lay in between. Germline V gives CDR1 LNHNV, CDR2 YYDKDF (reference sequence). The CDR3 nucleotides are TGTGCCACCAGCAGAGGGGCAGGGGAGGGCTCACCCCTCCACTTT. It encodes CATSRGAGEGSPLHF.

V usage is TRBV9 and J usage is TRBJ2-5; 7 positions match TRBD2. The CDR3 is made up of 13 amino acids. V lost 4 bases and J lost 3; bases outside the gene matches: 3. Germline-derived CDR1 and CDR2 are SGDLS and YYNGEE. In DNA, the CDR3 is TGTGCCAGCAGCCCTGGGACTAAAGAGACCCAGTACTTC. The encoded protein is CASSPGTKETQYF.

The chain is built from TRBV5-5 and TRBJ2-7; 8 nucleotides line up with TRBD1. V was clipped by 4 bases and J by 3 bases; unmatched bases: 15. The CDR3 runs to 17 residues. Germline CDR1 is SGHKS and CDR2 is YYEKEE (reference sequence). CDR3 bases: TGTGCCAGCAGCACGGGGACAGGAGGGGAAAACCGCTACGAGCAGTACTTC. This gives the protein CASSTGTGGENRYEQYF.

The V gene is TRBV6-5, the J gene TRBJ1-2; 10 nucleotides align to TRBD1. After removal of 4 bases from V and 7 bases from J, the junction contained 6 bases not matched to a gene. The CDR3 extends over 14 amino acids. CDR1 MNHEY and CDR2 SVGAGI come from the germline V gene. The chain's CDR3 is CASSSPGQGVGYTF. In DNA, the CDR3 is TGTGCCAGCAGTTCCCCCGGACAGGGGGTTGGCTACACCTTC.

This rearrangement joins TRBV5-6 to TRBJ2-2; 9 bases agree with TRBD1. The trim removed 0 bases at V and 4 bases at J, leaving 4 bases unmatched. This CDR3 region has 16 residues. Looked up from germline, CDR1 is SGHDT and CDR2 is YYEEEE. For the CDR3, the DNA is TGTGCCAGCAGCTTGGGTACAGGGGGCGGCACCGGGGAGCTGTTTTTT. Translated, it gives CASSLGTGGGTGELFF.

The chain joins TRBV5-6 to TRBJ1-5; 9 bases line up with TRBD1. This CDR3 comprises 16 residues. Trimming took 5 bases from V and 0 from J; bases not matched to a gene: 6. Germline values: CDR1 SGHDT, CDR2 YYEEEE. The CDR3 coding sequence is TGTGCCAGCAGTCAGGACAGGGGCGCTAGCAATCAGCCCCAGCATTTT. It translates to CASSQDRGASNQPQHF.

The table lists this clone with a count of one. The V gene is TRBV10-3, the J gene TRBJ1-5, with a tentative D call TRBD1 (6 bases). The CDR3 is 14 amino acids. Trimming left V 0 bases short and J 7 bases short, with 10 bases between. CDR1 is ENHRY, CDR2 SYGVKD, per germline. The CDR3 reads CAISESGGGQPQHF. CDR3 sequence (DNA): TGTGCCATCAGTGAGTCAGGGGGAGGGCAGCCCCAGCATTTT.

This chain's CDR3 is CASSLVPGTEAFF. The CDR3 coding sequence is TGTGCCAGCAGCTTGGTGCCGGGCACTGAAGCTTTCTTT. This chain connects TRBV5-4 to TRBJ1-1; the D is unclear. CDR1 and CDR2 (germline): SGHNT, YYREEE (reference sequence). The germline V and J ends were trimmed by 0 bases and 4 bases, with 7 bases remaining between them. The CDR3 loop spans 13 amino acids.

The chain couples TRBV4-1 to TRBJ1-2; D is perhaps TRBD1 (5 bases). This CDR3 has 15 amino acids. Trimming took 4 bases from V and 5 from J, leaving 17 bases between them. Germline assignment: CDR1 MGHRA and CDR2 YSYEKL. The CDR3 region has the DNA TGCGCCAGCAGCCTTGGGGCTGACCACACTTATGGCTACACCTTC. This translates into CASSLGADHTYGYTF.

V is TRBV21-1 and J is TRBJ2-2; TRBD1 is the table's D call, not checked against the DNA. TRBV21-1 is tagged as a pseudogene. This CDR3 region has 16 residues. The CDR3 DNA follows: TGTGCCAGCAGCAAAGCTGACAGGGGGGGGACCGGGGAGCTGTTTTTT. This translates into CASSKADRGGTGELFF.